The 26 T cell receptor beta chains in this list originate from one sample, sequenced in a study of CD8+CD57+ T cells in acquired aplastic anemia. Patients picked for sequencing had shown CD8+CD57+ cell expansion detected by flow cytometry. According to the study, genomic DNA was the template for TCR beta VDJ and CDR3 profiling. TCRdb ran MiXCR on the reads and lists one entry per CDR3 protein. The table includes 95,000 to 150,000 distinct CDR3 sequences, over 30% detected once. Specimen: sorted CD4+, CD8+, or CD8+CD57+ T cells (not recorded which) from PBMCs. The receptors were gathered from a human donor with aplastic anemia.

The V call is TRBV12-3 or TRBV12-4, the J call TRBJ2-1; 8 bases fit TRBD1. Trimming removed 5 bases from V and 3 bases from J; junction bases left unmatched: 3. The CDR3 has 14 residues. DNA of the CDR3: TGTGCCAGCAGTCGCGGGACAGGCTACAATGAGCAGTTCTTC. Translated: CASSRGTGYNEQFF.

The rearrangement links TRBV7-8 to TRBJ1-5; no definite D call. Germline-derived CDR1 and CDR2 are SGHVS and FQNEAQ. V lost 1 base, J lost 11 bases, and 6 bases lay in between. The CDR3 totals 11 residues. Here the CDR3 DNA reads TGTGCCAGCAGCTTAGGGGAGACCCAGCATTTT. Protein sequence: CASSLGETQHF. The variable domain in full, with the rest retrieved from reference TRBV7-8 and TRBJ1-5, is GAGVSQSPRYKVAKRGQDVALRCDPISGHVSLFWYQQALGQGPEFLTYFQNEAQLDKSGLPSDRFFAERPEGSVSTLKIQRTQQEDSAVYLCASSLGETQHFGDGTRLSIL.

This clonotype was detected many times. The J gene is TRBJ1-5, the V gene TRBV20-1; D gene uncertain. Trimming removed 1 base at V and 0 bases at J, with 10 bases between. Germline assignment: CDR1 DFQATT and CDR2 SNEGSKA (reference sequence). The CDR3 is 15 amino acids. This CDR3 reads CSARAVGYSNQPQHF. The CDR3, as DNA: TGCAGTGCTAGAGCGGTGGGGTATAGCAATCAGCCCCAGCATTTT.

This clonotype was detected many times. The genes are TRBV20-1 and TRBJ1-2; 9 positions match TRBD1. Trimming took 7 bases from V and 5 from J; bases not matched to a gene: 5. The CDR3 loop spans 12 amino acids. From germline, CDR1 is DFQATT and CDR2 SNEGSKA (reference sequence). The chain's CDR3 is CSVSDRGYGYTF. DNA for the CDR3: TGCAGTGTGTCCGACAGGGGGTATGGCTACACCTTC.

This clonotype has ten or more counts. This chain links TRBV5-6 with TRBJ2-3; D unresolved. Germline CDR1 and CDR2: SGHDT and YYEEEE. V lost 2 bases, J lost 2 bases, and 9 bases lay in between. The CDR3 is made up of 14 amino acids. The CDR3 DNA is TGTGCCAGCAGCTTCTCTAGAGACACAGATACGCAGTATTTT. This codes for CASSFSRDTDTQYF.

This clonotype was counted many times. The chain couples TRBV19 to TRBJ1-1; possible D gene TRBD1, 6 bases. The germline CDR1 and CDR2 sequences are LNHDA and SQIVND (reference sequence). The CDR3 sequence is 13 residues long. The V end was cut by 8 bases, the J end by 0 bases, with 10 bases between. This chain's CDR3 is CASGGHMNTEAFF. Here the CDR3 DNA reads TGTGCCAGTGGGGGACATATGAACACTGAAGCTTTCTTT.

This clonotype was found a few times. This may arise from a read error, as a much more abundant clone is one base away. The V call is TRBV2, the J call TRBJ1-4; D gene unclear. There are 13 residues in the CDR3. Germline loops: CDR1 SNHLY, CDR2 FYNNEI. CDR3 residues: CASTFTTNGKLFF. The CDR3 nucleotides are TGTGCCAGCACCTTTACAACTAATGGAAAACTGTTTTTT.

This clonotype was counted a few times. The genes are TRBV18 and TRBJ1-5; D uncertain. The CDR3 contains 15 residues. Trimming shortened V by 0 bases and J by 0 bases, and 6 bases separated the two germline ends. Germline V gives CDR1 KGHSH, CDR2 LQKENI. The CDR3 coding sequence is TGTGCCAGCTCACCACCGGGAGCTAGCAATCAGCCCCAGCATTTT. Translating gives CASSPPGASNQPQHF.

This chain uses TRBV9 with TRBJ2-1; D not certain. Germline CDR1 reads SGDLS; CDR2 reads YYNGEE. V lost 3 bases and J lost 5, with 6 bases in between. The CDR3 length is 12 residues. The CDR3 loop is CASSASNNEQFF. The CDR3 bases are TGTGCCAGCAGCGCCAGTAACAATGAGCAGTTCTTC.

This clonotype has ten or more counts. The chain couples TRBV2 to TRBJ1-1, with D possibly matching TRBD1 (5 bases). Trimming removed 2 bases from V and 3 bases from J, with 7 bases in between. The CDR3 sequence is 13 residues long. Germline V gives CDR1 SNHLY, CDR2 FYNNEI. In DNA form, the CDR3 reads TGTGCCAGCAGTGAATCAGGGTACACTGAAGCTTTCTTT. It is translated as CASSESGYTEAFF.

The V gene is TRBV7-9, the J gene TRBJ1-1; D unclear. Germline values: CDR1 SEHNR, CDR2 FQNEAQ (reference sequence). Trimming left V 1 base short and J 4 bases short, with 10 bases between. This CDR3 region has 14 residues. For the CDR3, the DNA is TGTGCCAGCAGCTTAGACCCCCGGGTCACTGAAGCTTTCTTT. Its protein product is CASSLDPRVTEAFF.

This clonotype was seen many times. The chain uses TRBV20-1 and TRBJ1-1; D is undetermined. V shed 0 bases and J shed 11 bases, with 16 bases lying between them. CDR1 and CDR2 from the germline V gene are DFQATT and SNEGSKA (reference sequence). The CDR3 contains 13 residues. DNA for the CDR3: TGCAGTGCTAGAGATGAAATTAGGGATCGGGCTTTCTTT. Residues: CSARDEIRDRAFF.

The sample holds many counts of this clonotype. The chain links TRBV6-1 to TRBJ2-5; TRBD2 might be the D (7 bases). Germline V CDR1 and CDR2: MNHNS, SASEGT. V gave up 6 bases and J gave up 3 bases, with 14 bases separating them. The CDR3 contains 14 residues. The CDR3 spells CASSPRGAKETQYF. CDR3 coding DNA: TGTGCCAGCAGCCCTCGGGGGGCTAAAGAGACCCAGTACTTC.

This clonotype showed up just a few times. V usage is TRBV19 and J usage is TRBJ2-1; D not certain. Germline V lookup: CDR1 LNHDA, CDR2 SQIVND (reference sequence). The ends were cut back, 7 bases at V and 9 bases at J, with 16 bases in the middle. This CDR3 comprises 13 residues. CDR3 amino acids: CASTMTGLGEQFF. In DNA, the CDR3 is TGTGCCAGTACCATGACGGGTCTTGGTGAGCAGTTCTTC.

This chain uses TRBV20-1 with TRBJ2-7, with 7 positions matching TRBD1. In germline, CDR1 is DFQATT, CDR2 SNEGSKA (reference sequence). There are 14 residues in the CDR3. The V gene end was trimmed by 2 bases and the J gene end by 5 bases; junction bases not matched to a gene: 9. The CDR3, as DNA: TGCAGTGCTAGACCGCTACAGGGGCCCAACGAGCAGTACTTC. This translates into CSARPLQGPNEQYF.

V usage is TRBV20-1 and J usage is TRBJ2-5, with 10 bases that match TRBD2. The junction had 3 bases not matched to a gene; V was cut back by 4 bases and J by 1 base. The CDR3 covers 14 residues. The germline CDR1 and CDR2 sequences are DFQATT and SNEGSKA (reference sequence). CDR3 sequence: CSATLAGVQETQYF. The CDR3 nucleotides are TGCAGTGCTACCCTAGCGGGGGTCCAAGAGACCCAGTACTTC.

This clonotype was picked up a small number of times. The chain uses TRBV4-2 and TRBJ2-1; 8 bases fit TRBD2. Per germline, CDR1 LGHNA and CDR2 YNFKEQ. The CDR3 has 13 amino acids. J was trimmed by 8 bases and V by 5 bases; bases with no gene match: 5. In DNA form, the CDR3 reads TGTGCCAGCAGCAGTTCGGGGGGGCATGAGCAGTTCTTC. It specifies CASSSSGGHEQFF.

This clonotype showed up many times. V usage is TRBV4-2 and J usage is TRBJ1-1; D not certain. Germline CDR1 and CDR2: LGHNA and YNFKEQ. The CDR3 has 12 amino acids. Trimming shortened V by 3 bases and J by 1 base, and 3 bases separated the two germline ends. This CDR3 reads CASSQSNTEAFF. CDR3 sequence (DNA): TGTGCCAGCAGCCAGTCGAACACTGAAGCTTTCTTT.

The sample holds many counts of this clonotype. The chain has TRBV19 and TRBJ2-3; 10 bases agree with TRBD1. The trim removed 3 bases at V and 3 bases at J, leaving 3 bases unmatched. From germline, CDR1 is LNHDA and CDR2 SQIVND (reference sequence). There are 15 residues in the CDR3. The DNA of the CDR3 is TGTGCCAGTAGTATGGGACAGGGGTGGACAGATACGCAGTATTTT. Translated, it gives CASSMGQGWTDTQYF.

J is TRBJ1-2 and V is TRBV2; D is undetermined. CDR3 size: 13 residues. Germline loops: CDR1 SNHLY, CDR2 FYNNEI. Trimming pared 2 bases from V and 4 bases from J, leaving 8 bases between. The CDR3 loop reads CASSERQVYGYTF. CDR3 coding DNA: TGTGCCAGCAGTGAAAGGCAGGTCTATGGCTACACCTTC.

This clonotype appeared a few times. CDR3 amino acids: CASSLVIQGLNNEQFF. Written as DNA, the CDR3 is TGCGCCAGCAGCTTGGTTATACAGGGGCTAAACAATGAGCAGTTCTTC. J is TRBJ2-1 and V is TRBV5-1; 7 bases map to TRBD1. This CDR3 has 16 residues. V gave up 0 bases and J gave up 5 bases; unmatched junction bases: 8. Germline V lookup: CDR1 SGHRS, CDR2 YFSETQ.

This clonotype was recorded at least ten times. The chain is built from TRBV9 and TRBJ1-3; D is ambiguous. CDR1 SGDLS and CDR2 YYNGEE come from the germline V gene. V was trimmed by 3 bases and J by 4 bases, leaving 5 bases between them. The CDR3 consists of 12 residues. The DNA of the CDR3 is TGTGCCAGCAGCGCCAACGGAAACACCATATATTTT. Amino acids: CASSANGNTIYF.

There are many counts of this clonotype. The V and J genes are TRBV19 and TRBJ2-5, with D perhaps matching TRBD1 (6 bases). Germline V lookup: CDR1 LNHDA, CDR2 SQIVND (reference sequence). The CDR3 extends over 13 amino acids. V dropped 5 bases and J dropped 4 bases, with 11 bases sitting between them. In DNA, the CDR3 is TGTGCCAGTAGTTGGGGGCCTGGAGAGACCCAGTACTTC. Residues: CASSWGPGETQYF.

The count of this clonotype is one. The V call is TRBV20-1, the J call TRBJ1-6, with a tentative D call TRBD1 (5 bases). Germline V gene data show CDR1 as DFQATT and CDR2 as SNEGSKA (reference sequence). This CDR3 has 14 residues. Trimming pared 8 bases from V and 9 bases from J, leaving 20 bases between. In DNA form, the CDR3 reads TGCAGTACGGAGATTCAGGGAGTTAGTTCACCCCTCCACTTT. The encoded protein is CSTEIQGVSSPLHF.

Of note for this clonotype: This may stem from a read error, because a much larger clone lies one nucleotide away. The V gene is TRBV9, the J gene TRBJ2-6; TRBD1 aligns across 9 bases. CDR3 length: 18 amino acids. Germline values: CDR1 SGDLS, CDR2 YYNGEE. CDR3 coding DNA: TGTGCCAGCAGCTTGTGGACAGGGGACTACTCTGGGGTCAACGTCCTGACTTTC. Residues: CASSLWTGDYSGVNVLTF.

This clonotype was recorded at least ten times. V and J are TRBV20-1 and TRBJ1-3; D not certain. The V end lost 3 bases, the J end lost 4 bases, and 4 bases lay between the germline ends. This CDR3 is 11 amino acids long. CDR1 and CDR2 (germline): DFQATT, SNEGSKA (reference sequence). The CDR3 loop reads CSASPGNTIYF. The CDR3 DNA is TGCAGTGCTAGCCCCGGAAACACCATATATTTT.